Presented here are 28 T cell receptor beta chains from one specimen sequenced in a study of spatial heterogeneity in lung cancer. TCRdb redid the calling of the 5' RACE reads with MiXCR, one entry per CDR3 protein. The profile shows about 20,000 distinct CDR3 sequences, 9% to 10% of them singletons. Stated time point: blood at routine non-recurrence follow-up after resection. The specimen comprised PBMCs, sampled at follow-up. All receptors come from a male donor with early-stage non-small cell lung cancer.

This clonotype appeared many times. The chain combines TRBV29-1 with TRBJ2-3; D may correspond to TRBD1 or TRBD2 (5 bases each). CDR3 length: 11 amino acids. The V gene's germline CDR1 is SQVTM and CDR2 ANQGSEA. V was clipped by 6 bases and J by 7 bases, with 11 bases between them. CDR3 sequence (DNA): TGCAGCGTGAGGGACGCCTATACGCAGTATTTT. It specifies CSVRDAYTQYF.

CDR3 loop: CASSPGRWGSGNTIYF. The CDR3 region has the DNA TGCGCCAGCAGCCCGGGACGGTGGGGCTCTGGAAACACCATATATTTT. The chain has TRBV4-3 and TRBJ1-3; tentatively, D is TRBD1 (5 bases). Germline-derived CDR1 and CDR2 are LGHNA and YSLEER. V was shortened by 4 bases and J by 0 bases, with 13 bases between the two germline ends. The CDR3 contains 16 residues.

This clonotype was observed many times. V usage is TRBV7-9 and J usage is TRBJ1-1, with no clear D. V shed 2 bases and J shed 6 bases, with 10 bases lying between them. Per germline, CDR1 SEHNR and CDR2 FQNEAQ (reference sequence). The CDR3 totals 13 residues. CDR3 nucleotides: TGTGCCAGCAGCTTACTCCAGGCCCCTGAAGCTTTCTTT. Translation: CASSLLQAPEAFF.

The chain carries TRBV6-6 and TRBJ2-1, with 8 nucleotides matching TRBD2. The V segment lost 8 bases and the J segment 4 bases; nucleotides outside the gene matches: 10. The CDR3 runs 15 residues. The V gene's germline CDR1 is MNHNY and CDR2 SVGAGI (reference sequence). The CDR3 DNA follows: TGTGCCAGCCGGGGGGGACAACTGAAGTACAATGAGCAGTTCTTC. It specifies CASRGGQLKYNEQFF.

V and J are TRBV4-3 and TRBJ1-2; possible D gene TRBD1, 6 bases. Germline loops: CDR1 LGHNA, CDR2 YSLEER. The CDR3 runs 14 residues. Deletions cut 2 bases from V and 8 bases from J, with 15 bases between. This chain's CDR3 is CASSQRTALRGYTF. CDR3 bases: TGCGCCAGCAGCCAAAGGACAGCTCTAAGAGGCTACACCTTC.

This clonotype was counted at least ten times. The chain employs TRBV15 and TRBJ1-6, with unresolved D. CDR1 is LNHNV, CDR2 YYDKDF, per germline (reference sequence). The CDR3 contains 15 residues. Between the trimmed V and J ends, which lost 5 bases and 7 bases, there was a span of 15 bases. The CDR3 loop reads CATSPRGGENSPLHF. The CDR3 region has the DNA TGTGCCACCAGCCCCCGAGGTGGGGAAAATTCACCCCTCCACTTT. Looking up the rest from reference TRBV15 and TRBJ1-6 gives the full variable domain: DAMVIQNPRYQVTQFGKPVTLSCSQTLNHNVMYWYQQKSSQAPKLLFHYYDKDFNNEADTPDNFQSRRPNTSFCFLDIRSPGLGDTAMYLCATSPRGGENSPLHFGNGTRLTVT.

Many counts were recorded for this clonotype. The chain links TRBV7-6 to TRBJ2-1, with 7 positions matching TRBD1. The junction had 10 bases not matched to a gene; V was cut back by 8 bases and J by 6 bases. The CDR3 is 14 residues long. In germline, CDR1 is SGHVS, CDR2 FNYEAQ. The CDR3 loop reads CASGKGALGNEQFF. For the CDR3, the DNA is TGTGCCAGCGGCAAGGGGGCATTAGGCAATGAGCAGTTCTTC.

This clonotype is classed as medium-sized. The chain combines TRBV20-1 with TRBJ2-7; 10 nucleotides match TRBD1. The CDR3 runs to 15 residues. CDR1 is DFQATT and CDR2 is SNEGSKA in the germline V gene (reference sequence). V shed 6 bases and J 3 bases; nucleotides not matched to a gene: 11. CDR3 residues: CSALTPGQGFYEQYF. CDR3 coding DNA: TGCAGTGCGTTAACTCCGGGACAGGGGTTCTACGAGCAGTACTTC.

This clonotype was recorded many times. The CDR3 reads CASRGTYRGGEQYF. The CDR3 nucleotides are TGTGCCAGCAGGGGAACTTACCGAGGAGGCGAGCAGTACTTC. The chain couples TRBV2 to TRBJ2-7, with D maybe TRBD2 (5 bases). V was clipped by 6 bases and J by 6 bases, with 18 bases between them. The CDR3 sequence is 14 residues long. Per the germline V gene, CDR1 is SNHLY and CDR2 is FYNNEI.

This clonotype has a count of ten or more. DNA for the CDR3: TGCAGTGCTAGGAATCCGATGAGCTCTGGGGCCAACGTCCTGACTTTC. Encoded protein: CSARNPMSSGANVLTF. This sequence joins TRBV20-1 and TRBJ2-6; D is uncertain. Germline CDR1 and CDR2: DFQATT and SNEGSKA (reference sequence). This CDR3 region has 16 residues. Trimming took off 3 bases at V and 0 bases at J, with 12 bases between the two ends.

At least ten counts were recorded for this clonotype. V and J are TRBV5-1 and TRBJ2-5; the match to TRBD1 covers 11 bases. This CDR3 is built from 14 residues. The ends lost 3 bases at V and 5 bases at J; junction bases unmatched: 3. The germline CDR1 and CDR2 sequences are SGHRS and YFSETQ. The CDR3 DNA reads TGCGCCAGCAGCTGGACAGGGGGCCGGGAGACCCAGTACTTC. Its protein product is CASSWTGGRETQYF.

This chain's CDR3 is CASSVLTGGSGELFF. CDR3 coding DNA: TGTGCCAGCAGCGTACTGACAGGGGGCTCCGGGGAGCTGTTTTTT. V is TRBV9 and J is TRBJ2-2; TRBD1 aligns across 10 bases. Germline CDR1 is SGDLS and CDR2 is YYNGEE. CDR3 length equals 15 residues. The junction had 3 bases not matched to a gene; V was cut back by 1 base and J by 6 bases.

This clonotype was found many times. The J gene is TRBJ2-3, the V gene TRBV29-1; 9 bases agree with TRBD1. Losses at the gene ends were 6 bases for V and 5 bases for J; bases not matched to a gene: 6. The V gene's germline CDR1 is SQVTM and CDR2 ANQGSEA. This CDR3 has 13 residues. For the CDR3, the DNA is TGCAGCGTGAGGGACAGGGAGAAAGATACGCAGTATTTT. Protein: CSVRDREKDTQYF.

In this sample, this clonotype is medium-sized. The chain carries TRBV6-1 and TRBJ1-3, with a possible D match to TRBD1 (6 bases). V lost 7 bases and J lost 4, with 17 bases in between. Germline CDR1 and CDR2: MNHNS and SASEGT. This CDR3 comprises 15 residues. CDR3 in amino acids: CASTDRTASGNTIYF. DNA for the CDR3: TGTGCCAGCACCGACCGGACAGCCTCAGGAAACACCATATATTTT.

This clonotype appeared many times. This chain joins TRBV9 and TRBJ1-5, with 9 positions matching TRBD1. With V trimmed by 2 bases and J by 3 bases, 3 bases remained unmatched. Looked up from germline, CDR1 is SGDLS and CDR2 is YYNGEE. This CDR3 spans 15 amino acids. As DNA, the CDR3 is TGTGCCAGCAGCGTGACAGGGGGACTCAATCAGCCCCAGCATTTT. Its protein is CASSVTGGLNQPQHF.

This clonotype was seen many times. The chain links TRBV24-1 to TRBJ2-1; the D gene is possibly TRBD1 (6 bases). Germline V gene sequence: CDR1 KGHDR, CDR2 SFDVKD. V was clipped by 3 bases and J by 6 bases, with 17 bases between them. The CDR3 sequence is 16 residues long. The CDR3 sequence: CATSDDRRSKPNEQFF. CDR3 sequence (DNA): TGTGCCACCAGTGATGACAGGCGAAGTAAGCCCAATGAGCAGTTCTTC.

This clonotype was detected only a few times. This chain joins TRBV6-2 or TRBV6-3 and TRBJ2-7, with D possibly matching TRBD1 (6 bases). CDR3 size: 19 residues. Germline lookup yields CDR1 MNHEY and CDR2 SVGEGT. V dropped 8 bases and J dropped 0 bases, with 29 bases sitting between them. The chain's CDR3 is CASEPVRGGRTLSSYEQYF. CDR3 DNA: TGTGCCAGCGAGCCGGTACGAGGGGGACGGACCCTCAGCTCCTACGAGCAGTACTTC.

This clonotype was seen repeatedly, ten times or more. This CDR3 is CASSLAGTKNTEAFF. The CDR3, as DNA: TGTGCCAGCAGCCTTGCCGGGACAAAGAACACTGAAGCTTTCTTT. The chain links TRBV7-2 to TRBJ1-1; perhaps TRBD1 as D (6 bases). The CDR3 totals 15 residues. Germline V gives CDR1 SGHTA, CDR2 FQGNSA. V dropped 5 bases and J dropped 1 base, with 14 bases sitting between them. The complete variable domain, with remaining parts taken from reference TRBV7-2 and TRBJ1-1, reads GAGVSQSPSNKVTEKGKDVELRCDPISGHTALYWYRQSLGQGLEFLIYFQGNSAPDKSGLPSDRFSAERTGGSVSTLTIQRTQQEDSAVYLCASSLAGTKNTEAFFGQGTRLTVV.

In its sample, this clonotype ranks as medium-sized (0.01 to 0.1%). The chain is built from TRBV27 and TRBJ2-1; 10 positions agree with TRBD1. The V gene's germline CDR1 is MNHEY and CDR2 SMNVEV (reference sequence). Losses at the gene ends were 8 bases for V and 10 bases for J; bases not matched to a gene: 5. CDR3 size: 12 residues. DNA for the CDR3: TGTGCCAGCCGACAGGGGGCTCGGGAGCAGTTCTTC. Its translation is CASRQGAREQFF.

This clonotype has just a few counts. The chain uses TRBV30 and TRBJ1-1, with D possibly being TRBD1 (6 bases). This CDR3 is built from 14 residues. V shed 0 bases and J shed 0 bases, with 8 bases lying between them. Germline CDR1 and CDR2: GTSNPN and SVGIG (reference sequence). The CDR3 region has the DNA TGTGCCTGGAGTGTTGGGGGCTTGAACACTGAAGCTTTCTTT. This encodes CAWSVGGLNTEAFF. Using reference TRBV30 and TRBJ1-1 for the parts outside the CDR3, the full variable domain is SQTIHQWPATLVQPVGSPLSLECTVEGTSNPNLYWYRQAAGRGLQLLFYSVGIGQISSEVPQNLSASRPQDRQFILSSKKLLLSDSGFYLCAWSVGGLNTEAFFGQGTRLTVV.

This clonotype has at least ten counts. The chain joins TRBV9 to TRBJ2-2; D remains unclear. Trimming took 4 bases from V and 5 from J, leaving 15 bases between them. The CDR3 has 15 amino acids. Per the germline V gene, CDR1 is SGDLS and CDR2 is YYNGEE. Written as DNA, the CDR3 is TGTGCCAGCAGCCAAGCCTGGGGTAGTACCGGGGAGCTGTTTTTT. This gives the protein CASSQAWGSTGELFF.

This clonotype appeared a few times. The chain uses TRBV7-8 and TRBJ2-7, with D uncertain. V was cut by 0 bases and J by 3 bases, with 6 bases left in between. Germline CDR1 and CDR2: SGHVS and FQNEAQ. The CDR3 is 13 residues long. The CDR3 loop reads CASSLAVGYEQYF. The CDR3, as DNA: TGTGCCAGCAGCTTAGCGGTCGGCTACGAGCAGTACTTC.

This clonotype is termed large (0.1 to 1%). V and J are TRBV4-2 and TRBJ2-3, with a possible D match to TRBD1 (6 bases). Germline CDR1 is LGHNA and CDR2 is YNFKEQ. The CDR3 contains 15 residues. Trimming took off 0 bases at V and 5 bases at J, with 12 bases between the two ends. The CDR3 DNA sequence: TGTGCCAGCAGCCAAGATTTGGCAGGGGAAGATACGCAGTATTTT. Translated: CASSQDLAGEDTQYF.

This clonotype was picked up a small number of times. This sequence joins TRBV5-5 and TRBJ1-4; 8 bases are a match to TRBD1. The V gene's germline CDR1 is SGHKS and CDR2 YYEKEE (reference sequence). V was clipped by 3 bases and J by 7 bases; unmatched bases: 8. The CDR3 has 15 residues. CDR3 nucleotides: TGTGCCAGCAGCTGGGGTGCAGGGGGCGGTGAAAAACTGTTTTTT. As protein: CASSWGAGGGEKLFF.

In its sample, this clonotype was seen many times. In DNA, the CDR3 is TGTGCCAGCAGTCCCGAGCTGGGGACCCAGTACTTC. Translating gives CASSPELGTQYF. The chain is built from TRBV7-9 and TRBJ2-5; D gene ambiguous. The CDR3 is 12 residues long. Trimming stripped 6 bases from V and 7 bases from J, with 12 bases between. Germline CDR1 and CDR2: SEHNR and FQNEAQ (reference sequence).

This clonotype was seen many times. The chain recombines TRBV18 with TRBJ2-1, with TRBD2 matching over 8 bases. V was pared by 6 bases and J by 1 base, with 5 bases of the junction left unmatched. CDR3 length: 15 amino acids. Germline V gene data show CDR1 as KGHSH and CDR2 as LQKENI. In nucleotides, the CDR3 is TGTGCCAGCTCCCAACTAGCGGCATCCTACAATGAGCAGTTCTTC. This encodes CASSQLAASYNEQFF.

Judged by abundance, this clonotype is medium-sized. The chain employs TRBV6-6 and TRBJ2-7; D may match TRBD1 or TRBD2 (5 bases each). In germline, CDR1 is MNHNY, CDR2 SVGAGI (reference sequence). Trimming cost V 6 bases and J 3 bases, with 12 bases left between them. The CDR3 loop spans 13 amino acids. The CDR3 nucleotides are TGTGCCAGCAGCGAGGGGTCGGACTACGAGCAGTACTTC. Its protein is CASSEGSDYEQYF.

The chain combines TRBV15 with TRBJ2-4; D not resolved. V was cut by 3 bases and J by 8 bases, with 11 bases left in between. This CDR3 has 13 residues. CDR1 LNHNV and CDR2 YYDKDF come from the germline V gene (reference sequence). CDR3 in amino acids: CATSRGLGDIQYF. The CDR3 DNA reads TGTGCCACCAGCAGGGGCCTTGGGGACATTCAGTACTTC.